This TCR beta chain was observed in a study of T cell responses to AZD1222 COVID-19 vaccine (dated by TCRdb to about 2021). Describing the broader study: TCR sequencing covered 233 trial participants: roughly 200 given two doses of AZD1222 and approximately 26 given two doses of MenACWY control vaccine. Trial participants were enrolled by age into subgroups of 18-55, 56-69 and 70-plus years, and roughly 150, 30 and 60 TCR-sequenced participants, respectively, were included in these subgroups. The investigation overall reported the following: The whole spike protein was spanned by vaccine-associated CD4 TCRs, and dominant responses were seen in regions 160-218 and 743-854. Because no day 14 peak-response samples were available, repertoires were characterized only after the peak T cell response. The 56-69-year group was small, and its depth increase did not reach significance, likely because of low power. Spike-specific TCR breadth and depth rose significantly after two AZD1222 doses compared with day 0 and with MenACWY recipients. Epitopes outside the regions mutated in the B.1.351 and B.1.1.7 variants were reportedly recognized by nearly half of the unique spike-specific TCRs. Conclusions about previously exposed vaccinees were limited because only a handful of AZD1222 recipients were SARS-CoV-2 seropositive at baseline. Most participants were white British and females outnumbered males, and the authors suggested that clonal diversity may have been underestimated.

The CDR3, cysteine through phenylalanine, is 13 amino acids long. Of all the DNA, just the CDR3 is kept, 39 bases in frame from base 1. The germline V gene sets CDR1 to KGHSY and CDR2 to FQNENV. V loses 8 bases, J loses 7 bases, and the germline ends lie 15 bases apart. The CDR3 regions of human TCRbeta chains were subjected to immunosequencing. The paper's data handling went like this. TCRs in the repertoires were matched against a reference library of SARS-CoV-2-specific TCRs that had been generated with the MIRA antigen-specificity platform. Breadth was defined as the fraction of unique TCRs that were SARS-CoV-2-associated. Depth was defined as the fraction of total T cells that were SARS-CoV-2-associated. Using the MIRA data, each spike-specific TCR was assigned both to the spike region to which the TCR was reactive and to a CD4 or CD8 class. Log10-transformed breadth and depth values were compared by one-way ANOVA with Sidak's multiple comparisons tests. In TCRdb, the immuneACCESS table is reduced to in-frame sequences with V and J assigned. These tables do not hold every clone; where another copy was compared, an unresolved V gene accounts for under half, and the others remain unexplained. V and J calls and clone size are those listed in that table; D and trimming were worked out from the DNA. This sample is represented by 100,000 to 150,000 clones; 75% to 95% of them were singletons. Approximately 2% of the sample rests with the top ten.

The time point label, read with the paper, signifies: about 28 days (+/-7) after the second vaccine dose. Because spike-specific TCR depth and breadth did not differ between the two schedules, AZD1222 recipients who got a second dose at roughly 4 weeks were pooled with those who got a second dose at roughly 12 weeks. Vaccinee samples came from UK trials COV001 and COV002, including a single-blind randomized controlled phase 2/3 trial of AZD1222 (ChAdOx1 nCoV-19) in healthy adults. For TCRbeta chain sequencing, PBMC samples were collected from trial participants at day 0 and at day 28 after the second dose. For this clone: Its antigen remains undetermined. The input lacks base qualities; no much larger clone sits a single base away.

The sequence was obtained from an adult who received the AZD1222 COVID-19 vaccine. Sequencing used peripheral blood, obtained 28 days after the second AZD1222 dose. The chain is assembled from TRBV16 and TRBJ1-3; matching of 5 bases hints at TRBD1 as the D gene. The nucleotide sequence reads as follows: TGTGCCAGCGCACAGGACCTACGGAACACCATATATTTT. Translated, it reads CASAQDLRNTIYF.